This TCR beta chain was identified during a study of PD-L1 blockade in urothelial cancer. About the study: Researchers found blood samples held a median of approximately 150,000 T cells.

V lost 5 bases to trimming and J lost 6 bases; unmatched junction nucleotides: 10. Germline CDR1 reads SEHNR; CDR2 reads FQNEAQ (reference sequence). The CDR3 totals 14 residues. Patients suffered from locally advanced or metastatic urothelial carcinoma. Assay: immunoSEQ multiplex PCR; the TCRdb copy retains only in-frame clones and omits some. The data contain 70,000 or so clones, about 88% of them seen just once; the ten biggest clones take up roughly 3.2%. The chain carries TRBV7-9 and TRBJ2-7; the match to TRBD1 covers 7 bases. This TCR came from a man aged 60 to 69 with urothelial cancer. The sample was PBMCs, taken around atezolizumab (anti-PD-L1) treatment. CDR3 sequence: CASSPSTGFSEQYF. DNA of the CDR3: TGTGCCAGCAGCCCGTCGACAGGGTTCAGCGAGCAGTACTTC.